This TCR beta chain came from a study of blood T cell repertoires in COVID-19 (dated by TCRdb to the early 2020s). For the study in its entirety: The collaborator samples originated in the United States, Italy and Spain and spanned the acute and convalescent phases of COVID-19. Where available, HLA class I and class II types were obtained from metadata supplied by the sample provider rather than from assay-based typing. The repertoires were released in a freely available public database meant as a resource for research on the immune response to SARS-CoV-2. A de-identified subject ID, COVID-19 status, age in years and sex were almost always included in the sample metadata. The material from the prospective study consisted of cDNA or gDNA derived from T cells, B-cell-depleted T cells, or PBMCs. The samples were drawn from the first 160 participants of the ongoing ImmuneRACE study and from 950 to 1,500 subjects provided by 6 global collaborators. The dataset comprised deeply sampled blood TCRbeta repertoires from subjects exposed to, actively infected with, or recovered from COVID-19. Study-wide conclusions, independent of this receptor: How much clinical and demographic metadata was included differed by source and by participant, and the metadata was provided uncurated.

In regard to this clone: What this receptor recognizes is not known. Within one base of it there is no much larger clone, and no base qualities were kept.

Whole blood was collected in K2EDTA tubes by collaborating institutions according to the institutions' own protocols. Collaborator samples were shipped for TCRbeta analysis as frozen whole blood, isolated PBMCs, or DNA extracted from either sample type. TCRbeta CDR3 regions were amplified from genomic DNA by means of the immunoSEQ Assay, a bias-controlled multiplex PCR. Concerning the study's data processing: Nucleated cell counts per sample were estimated from amplification of reference gene primers within the assay. To quantify the absolute abundance of each unique TCRbeta CDR3 rearrangement, sequence reads were collapsed and filtered. For each sample, productive Simpson clonality was calculated as the square root of Simpson's diversity index over productive rearrangements. Here the immuneACCESS table is served through TCRdb, limited to in-frame sequences with V and J called. Missing clones are a known gap in these copies; in checked studies unresolved V genes cover under half, and the rest lacks a known reason. Clonal size and the V and J genes are those of that table, whereas D and trimming came from the DNA. The sample records over 100,000 clones, 84% of which are singletons. 7% to 9.5% of the sample is held by the ten biggest clonotypes.

The V end gives up 0 bases and the J end 3 bases, leaving 3 bases in the junction not matched to a gene. Counted from cysteine to phenylalanine, this CDR3 has 16 amino acids. Only CDR3 DNA is held: 48 bases, read in frame from base 1. Sequences LGHNA (CDR1) and YNFKEQ (CDR2) are obtained from the germline V gene. In this chain, TRBV4-2 is recombined with TRBJ1-3; TRBD1 aligns with 9 central bases. The sequence was collected from a woman of 80 years or more with active or convalescent COVID-19. Sequencing was done on a sample of peripheral blood. The DNA sequence is as follows: TGTGCCAGCAGCCAAGAAACAGGGGGCGGTGGAAACACCATATATTTT. It specifies CASSQETGGGGNTIYF.